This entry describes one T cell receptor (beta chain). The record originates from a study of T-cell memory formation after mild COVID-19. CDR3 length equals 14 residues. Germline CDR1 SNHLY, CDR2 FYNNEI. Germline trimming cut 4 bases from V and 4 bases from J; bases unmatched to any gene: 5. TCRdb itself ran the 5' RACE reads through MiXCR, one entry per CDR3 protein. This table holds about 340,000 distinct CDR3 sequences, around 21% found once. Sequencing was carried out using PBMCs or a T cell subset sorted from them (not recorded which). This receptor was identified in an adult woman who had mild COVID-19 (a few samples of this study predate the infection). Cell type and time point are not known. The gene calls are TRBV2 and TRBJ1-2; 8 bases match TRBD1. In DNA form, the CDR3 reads TGTGCCAGCAGTGGGCAGGGGGCCAGCTATGGCTACACCTTC. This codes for CASSGQGASYGYTF.